Listed below are T cell receptor beta chains from one sample, sequenced in a study of T cell changes during pregnancy in multiple sclerosis. Method: immunoSEQ multiplex PCR; TCRdb's copy keeps in-frame clones and lacks some. This table has over 35,000 clones, about nine tenths appearing once. The material sequenced was CD4+ T cells from peripheral blood mononuclear cells, taken in the third trimester of pregnancy. These receptors were collected from a female donor with multiple sclerosis, enrolled in a pregnancy study. Each CDR3 is given with its conserved first and last residue. A D gene is named only where the DNA matches it firmly. Part of the rows lack a size; the others show once, few, many or a class for expanded clones.

TRBV6-6	TRBD1	TRBJ2-2	once	CASSPTGQGTGELFF	TGTGCCAGCAGCCCAACGGGACAGGGAACCGGGGAGCTGTTTTTT
TRBV10-3	-	TRBJ2-4	-	CAISEPEQRAKNIQYF	TGTGCCATCAGTGAGCCGGAACAGCGGGCCAAAAACATTCAGTACTTC
TRBV30	TRBD2	TRBJ2-1	-	CAWRTSGRGEFGNEQFF	TGTGCCTGGCGGACTAGCGGGAGGGGAGAGTTCGGGAATGAGCAGTTCTTC
TRBV4-1	TRBD1	TRBJ2-7	-	CASSQTGTGLYEQYF	TGCGCCAGCAGCCAAACCGGGACAGGACTCTACGAGCAGTACTTC
TRBV28	TRBD1	TRBJ1-5	-	CASSRRGTGQNQPQHF	TGTGCCAGCAGCCGTAGAGGGACAGGTCAAAATCAGCCCCAGCATTTT
TRBV7-6	-	TRBJ2-2	-	CASSAPYSANTGELFF	TGTGCCAGCAGCGCCCCCTACTCCGCGAACACCGGGGAGCTGTTTTTT
TRBV5-6	TRBD1	TRBJ1-3	-	CASSTGTGRPFTGNTIYF	TGTGCCAGCAGCACCGGGACAGGGAGGCCCTTCACTGGAAACACCATATATTTT
TRBV6-5	-	TRBJ1-2	-	CASASRVGYGYTF	TGTGCCAGCGCATCCCGGGTGGGCTATGGCTACACCTTC
TRBV30	TRBD1	TRBJ2-5	-	CAWSPGQARETQYF	TGTGCCTGGAGTCCGGGACAGGCGAGGGAGACCCAGTACTTC
TRBV5-1	TRBD2	TRBJ2-2	-	CASKVREGVGGELFF	TGCGCCAGCAAGGTCCGGGAGGGCGTTGGCGGGGAGCTGTTTTTT
TRBV28	TRBD2	TRBJ2-7	-	CASSFVSSGRAWQYF	TGTGCCAGCAGTTTCGTCTCAAGCGGGAGGGCCTGGCAGTACTTC
TRBV28	-	TRBJ1-2	-	CASSSQVPGYTF	TGTGCCAGCAGTTCACAGGTCCCTGGCTACACCTTC
TRBV7-9	TRBD2	TRBJ2-7	few	CASSLTSGRYEQYF	TGTGCCAGCAGCCTGACTAGCGGGAGATACGAGCAGTACTTC
TRBV28	TRBD1	TRBJ1-1	-	CASIAGGFEGEAFF	TGTGCCAGCATTGCAGGGGGGTTTGAGGGTGAAGCTTTCTTT
TRBV29-1	TRBD2	TRBJ2-3	-	CSVEGPSGRTDTQYF	TGCAGCGTTGAGGGTCCTAGCGGGAGAACAGATACGCAGTATTTT
TRBV19	-	TRBJ1-3	-	CASRDLATGNTIYF	TGTGCCAGTAGAGATCTTGCGACTGGAAACACCATATATTTT
TRBV6-6	-	TRBJ1-1	-	CASSRQGNTEAFF	TGTGCCAGCAGCCGCCAGGGTAACACTGAAGCTTTCTTT
TRBV18	TRBD1	TRBJ2-6	-	CASSPVGTGGSGANVLTF	TGTGCCAGCTCACCCGTTGGGACAGGGGGCTCTGGGGCCAACGTCCTGACTTTC
TRBV28	-	TRBJ1-2	-	CASSLRGENYGYTF	TGTGCCAGCAGTTTACGGGGGGAAAACTATGGCTACACCTTC
TRBV7-9	-	TRBJ1-3	-	CASSPSSSGNTIYF	TGTGCCAGCAGCCCTTCTAGCTCTGGAAACACCATATATTTT
TRBV5-4	TRBD2	TRBJ2-7	-	CASSLSGRGSSYEQYF	TGTGCCAGCAGCCTTAGCGGGAGGGGAAGCTCCTACGAGCAGTACTTC
TRBV6-5	TRBD1	TRBJ2-7	-	CASRRDREGRDEQYF	TGTGCCAGCAGACGGGACAGGGAAGGCCGGGACGAGCAGTACTTC
TRBV9	-	TRBJ1-2	-	CASSVGVEGGREGYTF	TGTGCCAGCAGCGTAGGGGTCGAGGGCGGCCGGGAGGGCTACACCTTC
TRBV18	TRBD2	TRBJ2-7	-	CASSPVAGDPIEQYF	TGTGCCAGCTCACCAGTTGCGGGAGACCCAATCGAGCAGTACTTC
TRBV2	-	TRBJ2-2	-	CASSETSGAGELFF	TGTGCCAGCAGTGAAACTAGTGGGGCCGGGGAGCTGTTTTTT
TRBV12-5	-	TRBJ1-2	once	CASGLVGQGGYTF	TGTGCTAGTGGTTTGGTAGGGCAGGGCGGCTACACCTTC
TRBV14	-	TRBJ2-5	-	CASSQGSRGAVGETQYF	TGTGCCAGCAGCCAAGGAAGCAGAGGAGCGGTCGGAGAGACCCAGTACTTC
TRBV6-1	-	TRBJ1-3	-	CASSEAPGSGNTIYF	TGTGCCAGCAGTGAAGCGCCGGGATCGGGAAACACCATATATTTT